The subject of this entry is one T cell receptor (beta chain). The germline gives CDR1 MGHRA, CDR2 YSYEKL. V gave up 1 base and J gave up 7 bases, with 10 bases separating them. The CDR3 has 14 amino acids. The sample comes from a study of shared clonotypes between healthy human individuals. Generated by immunoSEQ multiplex PCR, the TCRdb table keeps only in-frame clones and is missing some. The repertoire holds fewer than 850,000 clones, with about 90% as singletons. The chain joins TRBV4-1 to TRBJ2-2, with D possibly being TRBD1 (6 bases). The TCR sequence derives from a man between 18 and 29 years old in good health. Some clones in this sample may be carry-over from other donors' samples. The specimen sequenced was memory CD8+ T cells from PBMCs. As to subset: CD45RO+ cells pooled with CCR7-negative TemRA cells. CDR3 sequence reads: CASSQAGAVGELFF. As DNA, the CDR3 is TGCGCCAGCAGCCAAGCAGGGGCGGTCGGGGAGCTGTTTTTT.